This TCR beta chain stems from a study of cytomegalovirus exposure and HLA in healthy donors. The PCR used 60 Vbeta and 13 Jbeta primers. Sequencing used immunoSEQ multiplex PCR; TCRdb keeps in-frame clones, though not all of them. The sample holds 65,000 to 85,000 clones; 70% to 85% are singletons and the top ten take approximately 3.2%. The germline V gene has CDR1 SGHNT and CDR2 YENEEA. V was cut by 2 bases and J by 0 bases, with 7 bases left in between. CDR3 size: 15 residues. A remark on this clone: What it binds is not known.

Whole-study findings and limits: Reported results showed that the classifier diagnosed cytomegalovirus status with high specificity and sensitivity.

The genes are TRBV11-3 and TRBJ1-4; D is uncertain. The TCR was taken from a man aged 50 or older in good health and CMV-seropositive. Sequencing was done on a sample of PBMCs. In DNA form, the CDR3 reads TGTGCCAGCAGCTTAACGTACACAACTAATGAAAAACTGTTTTTT. It specifies CASSLTYTTNEKLFF.